Listed below are T cell receptor beta chains from one sample, sequenced in a study of T cell repertoires in cytomegalovirus infection. TCRdb processed the reads anew with MiXCR; each CDR3 protein has one entry. The sample has about 460,000 distinct CDR3 sequences; around 11% are singletons. The sample was PBMCs. These receptors came from a human donor in good health (CMV status not recorded). Some clones in this sample may be carry-over from other donors' samples. Each CDR3 is given with its conserved first and last residue. D genes are given only for firm matches. Only part of the rows carry a size: once, few, many, or a class if the clone is expanded.

>TRBV12-3/TRBV12-4|-|TRBJ1-2|many
CASTSRGVNYGYTF
TGTGCCAGCACCTCCCGCGGCGTTAACTATGGCTACACCTTC
>TRBV28|TRBD1|TRBJ1-2|-
CASSLEQGASGYTF
TGTGCCAGCAGTTTAGAACAGGGGGCGAGTGGCTACACCTTC
>TRBV9|TRBD2|TRBJ2-1|-
CASSEYGRGYGYEQFF
TGTGCCAGCAGCGAATATGGGAGGGGATATGGATATGAGCAGTTCTTC
>TRBV7-2|-|TRBJ1-6|many
CASSLASNSPLHF
TGTGCCAGCAGCTTAGCCTCAAATTCACCCCTCCACTTT
>TRBV2|-|TRBJ2-3|many
CASSEALMDTQYF
TGTGCCAGCAGTGAAGCCCTCATGGATACGCAGTATTTT
>TRBV4-2|-|TRBJ2-7|many
CASSQDKRHSYEQYF
TGTGCCAGCAGCCAAGATAAGAGACACTCCTACGAGCAGTACTTC
>TRBV20-1|-|TRBJ2-3|-
CSARLSPTDTQYF
TGCAGTGCTAGGCTGAGCCCGACAGATACGCAGTATTTT
>TRBV6-6|TRBD1|TRBJ1-5|few
CASSRQGDSNQPQHF
TGTGCCAGCAGTAGACAGGGGGATAGCAATCAGCCCCAGCATTTT
>TRBV15|-|TRBJ2-1|-
CATSVKDSSYNEQFF
TGTGCCACCAGCGTAAAGGATAGCTCCTACAATGAGCAGTTCTTC
>TRBV2|TRBD1|TRBJ1-5|many
CASRPDRGNNQPQHF
TGTGCCAGCAGACCGGACAGGGGGAACAATCAGCCCCAGCATTTT
>TRBV7-6|TRBD1|TRBJ2-1|many
CASSSTYGQGLYNEQFF
TGTGCCAGCAGCTCCACGTACGGACAGGGACTCTACAATGAGCAGTTCTTC
>TRBV10-3|TRBD1|TRBJ2-7|-
CAISDTGTGITYEQYF
TGTGCCATCAGTGACACCGGGACAGGGATCACCTACGAGCAGTACTTC
>TRBV7-9|TRBD1|TRBJ1-2|many
CASSTGQDYGYTF
TGTGCCAGCAGTACCGGACAGGACTATGGCTACACCTTC
>TRBV19|TRBD2|TRBJ2-3|few
CASSSPPGLAGGPTTDTQYF
TGTGCCAGTAGTTCGCCCCCTGGACTAGCGGGAGGTCCTACCACAGATACGCAGTATTTT
>TRBV28|TRBD2|TRBJ2-7|many
CASGEAGPPYEQYF
TGTGCCAGCGGGGAAGCGGGACCCCCCTACGAGCAGTACTTC
>TRBV12-5|-|TRBJ2-4|many
CASGLVRGGAAKNIQYF
TGTGCTAGTGGTTTGGTACGAGGAGGGGCAGCCAAAAACATTCAGTACTTC
>TRBV5-1|TRBD2|TRBJ2-7|many
CASSLGVRLAGAYEQYF
TGCGCCAGCAGCTTGGGGGTCAGACTAGCGGGTGCCTACGAGCAGTACTTC
>TRBV5-6|TRBD1|TRBJ1-5|-
CASSLGQADQPQHF
TGTGCCAGCAGCCTCGGACAGGCTGATCAGCCCCAGCATTTT
>TRBV28|-|TRBJ1-1|many
CASSFPGPVFPKDTEAFF
TGTGCCAGCAGTTTCCCCGGGCCCGTTTTCCCAAAGGACACTGAAGCTTTCTTT
>TRBV14|-|TRBJ1-6|few
CASSQGRRLGNSPLHF
TGTGCCAGCAGCCAAGGAAGGCGGCTGGGAAATTCACCCCTCCACTTT
>TRBV14|TRBD1|TRBJ2-6|-
CASSLWTGRGSGANVLTF
TGTGCCAGCAGCCTCTGGACAGGGCGAGGGTCTGGGGCCAACGTCCTGACTTTC
>TRBV14|-|TRBJ1-1|few
CASSQSGTLEAFF
TGTGCCAGCAGCCAATCCGGGACACTTGAAGCTTTCTTT
>TRBV19|TRBD2|TRBJ2-3|many
CASSLGLAGEGDTQYF
TGTGCCAGTAGTCTCGGACTAGCGGGAGAGGGAGATACGCAGTATTTT
>TRBV5-1|TRBD2|TRBJ2-1|many
CASSLGRLAVPDEQFF
TGCGCCAGCAGCTTGGGTCGTCTAGCGGTCCCCGATGAGCAGTTCTTC
>TRBV9|TRBD2|TRBJ2-1|few
CASSASGTSDEQFF
TGTGCCAGCAGCGCCTCCGGGACTAGCGATGAGCAGTTCTTC
>TRBV12-3/TRBV12-4|TRBD2|TRBJ2-1|many
CASTSLQRTSGYNEQFF
TGTGCCAGCACCTCCTTACAGAGGACTAGCGGCTACAATGAGCAGTTCTTC
>TRBV5-1|TRBD1|TRBJ1-1|many
CASSWGQNVNTEAFF
TGCGCCAGCAGCTGGGGACAGAACGTGAACACTGAAGCTTTCTTT
>TRBV7-6|-|TRBJ2-3|-
CASSLGRPSTDTQYF
TGTGCTAGCAGCTTAGGACGGCCTAGCACAGATACGCAGTATTTT
>TRBV28|-|TRBJ2-7|many
CATSWVDENEQYF
TGTGCCACCAGTTGGGTAGATGAGAACGAGCAGTACTTC
>TRBV25-1|TRBD2|TRBJ2-2|few
CASSAERDHGELFF
TGTGCCAGCAGTGCCGAGCGGGACCACGGGGAGCTGTTTTTT
>TRBV20-1|-|TRBJ2-6|-
CSARGALGGVDSGANVLTF
TGCAGTGCTAGAGGGGCCTTAGGGGGGGTTGACTCTGGGGCCAACGTCCTGACTTTC
>TRBV2|TRBD1|TRBJ2-7|few
CASQGQGYEQYF
TGTGCCAGCCAGGGACAGGGCTACGAGCAGTACTTC
>TRBV29-1|-|TRBJ1-1|many
CSVFDTLNTEAFF
TGCAGCGTTTTCGACACGCTGAACACTGAAGCTTTCTTT
>TRBV2|TRBD1|TRBJ2-7|few
CASSPGGDVYGEQYF
TGTGCCAGCAGTCCAGGGGGAGACGTTTATGGAGAGCAGTACTTC
>TRBV10-2|TRBD2|TRBJ2-1|-
CASSEGPGLAGGTSYNERFF
TGCGCCAGCAGTGAGGGGCCGGGACTAGCGGGAGGTACGTCCTACAATGAGCGGTTCTTC
>TRBV20-1|-|TRBJ2-1|-
CSATGPSYNEQFF
TGCAGTGCCACAGGGCCCTCCTACAATGAGCAGTTCTTC
>TRBV14|-|TRBJ2-1|few
CASSQGESFNYNEQFF
TGTGCCAGCAGCCAAGGGGAAAGCTTTAATTACAATGAGCAGTTCTTC
>TRBV5-1|TRBD2|TRBJ2-2|many
CASSASSGSSTGELFF
TGCGCCAGCAGCGCGTCTAGCGGGAGCTCTACCGGGGAGCTGTTTTTT
>TRBV20-1|TRBD2|TRBJ2-5|many
CSAKGDYLETQYF
TGCAGTGCCAAAGGGGACTACTTGGAGACCCAGTACTTC
>TRBV5-1|TRBD2|TRBJ2-7|many
CASRRLAGESYEQYF
TGCGCCAGCAGACGACTAGCGGGGGAATCCTACGAGCAGTACTTC
>TRBV20-1|-|TRBJ2-7|many
CSARGLDRFTYEQYF
TGCAGTGCTAGAGGACTAGACCGCTTTACCTACGAGCAGTACTTC
>TRBV10-3|-|TRBJ1-4|many
CAISPDSNQDEKLFF
TGTGCCATCAGCCCCGACTCCAATCAAGATGAAAAACTGTTTTTT
>TRBV24-1|-|TRBJ1-1|many
CATSDRRAVGEAEAFF
TGTGCCACCAGTGATCGCCGGGCCGTCGGTGAGGCTGAAGCTTTCTTT
>TRBV11-2|-|TRBJ2-5|many
CASRRVSQETQYF
TGTGCCAGCAGGAGGGTTAGCCAAGAGACCCAGTACTTC
>TRBV20-1|-|TRBJ1-6|few
CSAGDPLGPIGGSPLHF
TGCAGTGCTGGGGATCCCTTGGGCCCTATAGGAGGTTCACCCCTCCACTTT
>TRBV27|TRBD2|TRBJ2-3|-
CASSLVAGDTDTQYF
TGTGCCAGCAGTTTAGTAGCGGGGGATACAGATACGCAGTATTTT
>TRBV7-2|TRBD2|TRBJ2-2|many
CASSLAGGRITGELFF
TGTGCCAGCAGCTTAGCTGGCGGGAGGATTACCGGGGAGCTGTTTTTT
>TRBV20-1|-|TRBJ1-1|-
CSADTLGPASTEAFF
TGCAGTGCTGACACCCTTGGCCCAGCAAGCACTGAAGCTTTCTTT
>TRBV12-3/TRBV12-4|TRBD1|TRBJ2-1|many
CASRETGGAVHEQFF
TGTGCCAGCAGGGAGACAGGGGGCGCGGTCCATGAGCAGTTCTTC
>TRBV6-5|-|TRBJ1-1|-
CASSLVGHEAFF
TGTGCCAGCAGCTTAGTGGGCCATGAAGCTTTCTTT
>TRBV29-1|TRBD2|TRBJ2-1|-
CSVDSGTRYNEQFF
TGCAGCGTTGATTCGGGGACTAGGTACAATGAGCAGTTCTTC